The 22 T cell receptor beta chains reported below all come from one sample, sequenced in a study of identifying expanded T cells in peripheral blood (dated by TCRdb to between 2017 and 2020). To prepare the library, the immunoSEQ multiplex PCR assay was applied. TCRdb took over this immuneACCESS table, retaining in-frame rearrangements with V and J assigned. Such tables are incomplete; in checked studies, under half of the missing clones stem from an unresolved V gene, and the remainder is unexplained. A total of 81,000 or so clones appear in this sample, around 83% of them only once. The top ten constitute roughly a fifth of the sample. The sequencing input was blood. These receptors originate from a person aged 18-70 years in good health.

The count of this clone is one. V and J are TRBV4-1 and TRBJ2-7, with 11 bases fitting TRBD2. The CDR3 length is 16 residues. CDR1 and CDR2 from the germline V gene are MGHRA and YSYEKL. The ends lost 0 bases at V and 1 base at J; junction bases unmatched: 2. This chain's CDR3 is CASSQERLAGSYEQYF. The CDR3 DNA reads TGCGCCAGCAGCCAAGAGAGACTAGCGGGGTCCTACGAGCAGTACTTC.

This chain joins TRBV5-1 and TRBJ2-5; 10 bases line up with TRBD1. Germline CDR1 SGHRS, CDR2 YFSETQ. V shed 6 bases, J shed 6 bases, and the junction held 5 bases outside the gene matches. CDR3 length: 13 amino acids. CDR3 nucleotide sequence: TGCGCCAGCACCGGGACAGGGGCACAGACCCAGTACTTC. Translated, it gives CASTGTGAQTQYF.

The chain employs TRBV18 and TRBJ1-2, with a tentative D call TRBD1 (5 bases). Per germline, CDR1 KGHSH and CDR2 LQKENI. The length of the CDR3 is 12 residues. V lost 6 bases and J 13 bases, leaving 18 bases between the germline ends. The CDR3 sequence is CASSLQQVEGTF. Here the CDR3 DNA reads TGTGCCAGCTCCCTCCAACAGGTGGAGGGCACCTTC.

The table lists this clone with a count of one. This chain joins TRBV5-1 and TRBJ2-3; 11 bases agree with TRBD2. Trimming cost V 2 bases and J 1 base; bases outside gene matches: 9. The CDR3 contains 18 residues. Per the germline V gene, CDR1 is SGHRS and CDR2 is YFSETQ. This CDR3 reads CASSLVTSGSPGTDTQYF. In nucleotides, the CDR3 is TGCGCCAGCAGCTTAGTAACTAGCGGGAGTCCAGGCACAGATACGCAGTATTTT.

This rearrangement joins TRBV13 to TRBJ1-2; tentative D call: TRBD1 (6 bases). Germline V CDR1 and CDR2: PRHDT, FYEKMQ (reference sequence). This CDR3 is 17 amino acids long. The V end lost 2 bases, the J end lost 8 bases, and 24 bases lay between the germline ends. CDR3 residues: CASSLTPRGQSEGGYTF. As DNA, the CDR3 is TGTGCCAGCAGCTTAACCCCCCGGGGGCAGTCCGAAGGAGGCTACACCTTC.

This chain uses TRBV7-6 with TRBJ1-1; 7 nucleotides match TRBD1. The CDR3 runs to 16 residues. The J segment lost 0 bases and the V segment lost 0 bases, leaving 4 bases of the junction unmatched. Germline-derived CDR1 and CDR2 are SGHVS and FNYEAQ. The DNA of the CDR3 is TGTGCCAGCAGCTTAGCGCAGGGGGGACTGAACACTGAAGCTTTCTTT. It specifies CASSLAQGGLNTEAFF.

This clone occurred a few times. This rearrangement joins TRBV28 to TRBJ2-7, with 9 bases identical to TRBD2. The V gene end was trimmed by 7 bases and the J gene end by 2 bases; junction bases not matched to a gene: 9. The CDR3 runs to 15 residues. Germline V lookup: CDR1 MDHEN, CDR2 SYDVKM. DNA of the CDR3: TGTGCCAGCACGGGGTGGACTAGCGTTACCTACGAGCAGTACTTC. This codes for CASTGWTSVTYEQYF.

Comments on this clone: A much bigger clone sits one base away, suggesting this may be a read error. The J gene is TRBJ1-4, the V gene TRBV5-4, with 9 bases lining up with TRBD1. In germline, CDR1 is SGHNT, CDR2 YYREEE (reference sequence). The CDR3 covers 14 residues. Trimming cost V 3 bases and J 6 bases; bases outside gene matches: 3. The CDR3 spells CASSWDREDEKLFF. The CDR3 DNA is TGTGCCAGCAGCTGGGACAGGGAGGATGAAAAACTGTTTTTT.

On this clone: A junction boundary mismatches the germline segment, possibly from a read error. The CDR3: CASSRGDRGLYPGTSRSYEQYF. The CDR3 nucleotides read TGTGCTAGCAGCCGGGGGGACAGGGGCCTATATCCCGGGACTAGCAGATCCTACGAGCAGTACTTC. The chain joins TRBV7-7 to TRBJ2-7, with a possible D match to TRBD1 (10 bases). This CDR3 has 22 residues. Germline CDR1 reads SSHAT; CDR2 reads FNYEAQ (reference sequence).

This sequence joins TRBV6-5 and TRBJ2-7, with 9 bases matching TRBD1. The CDR3 covers 14 residues. The V gene's germline CDR1 is MNHEY and CDR2 SVGAGI. After removal of 5 bases from V and 4 bases from J, the junction contained 6 bases not matched to a gene. CDR3 DNA sequence: TGTGCCAGCAGTCCAGACAGGGGGAGATACGAGCAGTACTTC. This codes for CASSPDRGRYEQYF.

V and J are TRBV7-6 and TRBJ2-1; D ambiguous. Germline V gene lookup returns CDR1 SGHVS and CDR2 FNYEAQ. V lost 0 bases and J lost 9, with 9 bases in between. CDR3 length: 13 residues. In nucleotides, the CDR3 is TGTGCCAGCAGCTTAGCTGGAAGGGCTGAGCAGTTCTTC. It is translated as CASSLAGRAEQFF.

V is TRBV5-4 and J is TRBJ2-7; TRBD2 aligns across 9 bases. CDR3 size: 15 residues. Per the germline V gene, CDR1 is SGHNT and CDR2 is YYREEE (reference sequence). J gave up 0 bases and V 3 bases, and 4 bases lay outside the gene matches. CDR3 in amino acids: CASSSEREASYEQYF. CDR3 nucleotides: TGTGCCAGCAGCTCCGAGCGGGAGGCCTCCTACGAGCAGTACTTC.

The J gene is TRBJ2-7, the V gene TRBV13, with 11 positions matching TRBD1. This CDR3 contains 14 residues. After removal of 5 bases from V and 3 bases from J, the junction contained 3 bases not matched to a gene. Germline V gene lookup returns CDR1 PRHDT and CDR2 FYEKMQ (reference sequence). The CDR3 DNA reads TGTGCCAGCAGCCAAGGGACAGGGGGCTACGAGCAGTACTTC. It specifies CASSQGTGGYEQYF.

Points on this clone: The sample has other DNA sequences that encode this CDR3 too. V and J are TRBV6-4 and TRBJ2-3, with 8 bases matching TRBD2. The germline V gene encodes CDR1 MRHNA and CDR2 SNTAGT. This CDR3 region has 15 residues. The V segment lost 4 bases and the J segment 0 bases; nucleotides outside the gene matches: 3. The CDR3 region is CASSVGGRSTDTQYF. CDR3 sequence (DNA): TGTGCCAGCAGTGTCGGCGGGAGGAGCACAGATACGCAGTATTTT.

The chain links TRBV7-3 to TRBJ2-3; 7 nucleotides align to TRBD1. Germline V gene sequence: CDR1 SGHTA, CDR2 FQGTGA. V was pared by 5 bases and J by 7 bases, with 3 bases of the junction left unmatched. This CDR3 region has 12 residues. CDR3 protein: CASSVDRNTQYF. DNA of the CDR3: TGTGCCAGCAGCGTGGACAGGAATACGCAGTATTTT.

The V call is TRBV19, the J call TRBJ1-2; a possible D gene is TRBD1 (5 bases). Looked up from germline, CDR1 is LNHDA and CDR2 is SQIVND (reference sequence). The length of the CDR3 is 11 residues. V lost 8 bases, J lost 7 bases, and 11 bases lay in between. For the CDR3, the DNA is TGTGCCAGTTTGGAGGGGCCTGGCTACACCTTC. Its protein is CASLEGPGYTF.

The chain employs TRBV29-1 and TRBJ1-2; 7 bases fit TRBD1. Germline V lookup: CDR1 SQVTM, CDR2 ANQGSEA. With 6 bases clipped from V and 4 bases from J, the junction kept 14 bases outside the gene matches. This CDR3 has 15 amino acids. The CDR3 protein is CSVWTGDLSLYGYTF. The CDR3 region has the DNA TGCAGCGTATGGACAGGTGACCTCTCTCTCTATGGCTACACCTTC.

The chain combines TRBV6-5 with TRBJ2-7; the D gene could be TRBD1 or TRBD2 (5 bases each). Germline lookup yields CDR1 MNHEY and CDR2 SVGAGI. CDR3 length: 14 residues. V lost 6 bases and J lost 2, with 14 bases in between. The CDR3 loop is CASSNRDPPYEQYF. The CDR3 bases are TGTGCCAGCAGCAACCGGGACCCCCCCTACGAGCAGTACTTC.

Notes on this clone: Its ends do not fully match the called genes, so a read error is possible. The V gene is TRBV7-7, the J gene TRBJ1-4; TRBD1 matches at 10 bases. Germline V lookup: CDR1 SSHAT, CDR2 FNYEAQ (reference sequence). CDR3 length: 16 amino acids. The CDR3, as DNA: TGTGCTAGCAGCTTAGGAACCCGGGACAGGGGTGAAAAACTGTTTTTT. It codes for CASSLGTRDRGEKLFF. Full variable domain (missing parts from reference TRBV7-7 and TRBJ1-4): GAGVSQSPRYKVTKRGQDVTLRCDPISSHATLYWYQQALGQGPEFLTYFNYEAQPDKSGLPSDRFSAERPEGSISTLTIQRTEQRDSAMYRCASSLGTRDRGEKLFFGSGTQLSVL.

The gene calls are TRBV18 and TRBJ1-4; tentative D call: TRBD1 (6 bases). CDR1 KGHSH and CDR2 LQKENI come from the germline V gene. V gave up 4 bases and J gave up 4 bases, with 16 bases separating them. The CDR3 sequence is 16 residues long. The CDR3 DNA sequence: TGTGCCAGCTCACTATTGACAGGTGATAATAATGAAAAACTGTTTTTT. Amino acids: CASSLLTGDNNEKLFF.

The chain employs TRBV6-4 and TRBJ2-5, with D unresolved. The germline V gene encodes CDR1 MRHNA and CDR2 SNTAGT. V shed 1 base and J shed 3 bases, with 12 bases lying between them. This CDR3 contains 15 residues. For the CDR3, the DNA is TGTGCCAGCAGTGACTTTGGATGCAAAAAAGAGACCCAGTACTTC. It translates to CASSDFGCKKETQYF.

The V call is TRBV19, the J call TRBJ2-1, with 9 bases that match TRBD1. The germline V gene encodes CDR1 LNHDA and CDR2 SQIVND (reference sequence). The CDR3 is 15 amino acids. V shed 2 bases and J 4 bases; nucleotides not matched to a gene: 3. This CDR3 reads CASSINGQGYNEQFF. DNA for the CDR3: TGTGCCAGTAGTATAAATGGACAGGGGTACAATGAGCAGTTCTTC.